Sequencing of this T cell receptor (beta chain) was carried out in a study of Ad26.COV2.S vaccination and SARS-CoV-2 variants. Study overall: The study gave Ad26.COV2.S intramuscularly, once or twice 56 days apart. Findings of the study overall: Vaccine and placebo recipients had similar non-spike TCR breadth.

This clone was observed at least ten times. No antigen is known for it. Regarding treatment: around 19 received Ad26.COV2.S at low or high dose, single or two shots; 5 received placebo; per-sample allocation not given. Samples analyzed were those drawn on day 63 after the first vaccine or placebo injection. CDR3 length: 13 amino acids. Trimming removed 3 bases from V and 4 bases from J, with 10 bases in between. Sequencing used immunoSEQ multiplex PCR; TCRdb keeps in-frame clones, though not all of them. The table lists 300,000 to 350,000 clones, 90% of them singletons. The material was peripheral blood, obtained in a trial of Ad26.COV2.S vaccine versus placebo. The V gene is TRBV12-3 or TRBV12-4, the J gene TRBJ2-7, with unresolved D. This receptor was taken from a person aged 18-60 years who received the Ad26.COV2.S COVID-19 vaccine or a placebo. The CDR3 nucleotides are TGTGCCAGCAGTTTTAGCCAATTTTACGAGCAGTACTTC. This translates into CASSFSQFYEQYF.